This T cell receptor beta chain was profiled in a study of blood T cell repertoires in COVID-19. Study details: Sites in the United States, Italy and Spain provided acute and convalescent COVID-19 samples.

V was clipped by 4 bases and J by 5 bases, with 18 bases between them. This CDR3 is 15 amino acids long. From germline, CDR1 is SGHNT and CDR2 YYREEE (reference sequence). Original methodology: It was from reference gene primer amplification that nucleated cell counts were estimated. Method: immunoSEQ multiplex PCR; TCRdb's copy keeps in-frame clones and lacks some. V, J and clone size derive from that table, while D and trimming were established from the DNA sequence. This sample has 140,000 to 150,000 clones; around four fifths occur once, and the top ten carry around 3.1%. The TCR sequence derives from a woman aged 35 to 49 with active or convalescent COVID-19. Sequencing was performed on peripheral blood. The chain couples TRBV5-4 to TRBJ2-5; D may be TRBD2 (5 bases). CDR3 residues: CASSPRGTPRETQYF. The CDR3 nucleotides read TGTGCCAGCAGCCCACGGGGTACCCCGCGGGAGACCCAGTACTTC.